The 10 T cell receptor beta chains reported below all come from one sample, sequenced in a study of T-cell memory formation after mild COVID-19 (dated by TCRdb to 2020 to 2022). The library was prepared using 5' RACE. The sequencing machine was an Illumina NovaSeq 6000. TCRdb reworked the public reads: Q25 trimming with fastp, MiXCR clone assembly, productive beta chains retained. Each entry is one CDR3 protein sequence, shown with its most common DNA and genes. For this sample there are about 610,000 distinct CDR3 sequences; approximately 15% appear just once. The ten largest clones capture around 7.8% of the sample. Source material: PBMCs or a T cell subset sorted from them (not recorded which). Receptor source: an adult woman who had mild COVID-19 (a few samples of this study predate the infection). The sample titles of this study are shuffled in the database, so cell type and time point are left out; the donor was told from shared clones.

This clonotype was seen more than once but under ten times. V gene TRBV6-2 or TRBV6-3 combines with J gene TRBJ1-2, with a tentative D call TRBD1 (5 bases). This CDR3 is built from 17 residues. Germline V CDR1 and CDR2: MNHEY, SVGEGT. Between the trimmed V and J ends, which lost 10 bases and 2 bases, there was a span of 26 bases. The CDR3 sequence is CATRDPTLYAGNYGYTF. The CDR3 DNA follows: TGTGCCACAAGGGACCCGACCCTTTACGCTGGGAACTATGGCTACACCTTC.

This chain joins TRBV5-1 and TRBJ2-5; TRBD2 is a possible D gene (6 bases). The length of the CDR3 is 14 residues. The ends were cut back, 3 bases at V and 2 bases at J, with 11 bases in the middle. Per the germline V gene, CDR1 is SGHRS and CDR2 is YFSETQ. CDR3 region: CASSSPRGQETQYF. The CDR3 DNA reads TGCGCCAGCAGCTCGCCACGGGGGCAAGAGACCCAGTACTTC.

The V and J genes are TRBV3-1 and TRBJ2-7; TRBD1 might be the D (6 bases). Trimming stripped 0 bases from V and 2 bases from J, with 14 bases between. From germline, CDR1 is LGHDT and CDR2 YNNKEL (reference sequence). This CDR3 spans 16 amino acids. DNA of the CDR3: TGTGCCAGCAGCCAAGATTCAGGGGTCTCAGCCTACGAGCAGTACTTC. This translates into CASSQDSGVSAYEQYF.

The chain carries TRBV20-1 and TRBJ1-5; 7 bases align to TRBD1. Germline loops: CDR1 DFQATT, CDR2 SNEGSKA (reference sequence). J was trimmed by 5 bases and V by 0 bases; bases with no gene match: 7. The CDR3 has 15 residues. This chain's CDR3 is CSARDKGDRHQPQHF. DNA for the CDR3: TGCAGTGCTAGAGATAAGGGGGACAGACATCAGCCCCAGCATTTT.

The sample holds a few counts of this clonotype. This chain connects TRBV4-3 to TRBJ1-2; D is unresolved. Germline-derived CDR1 and CDR2 are LGHNA and YSLEER. There are 15 residues in the CDR3. The V and J ends lost 0 bases and 1 base respectively, with 9 bases between them. CDR3 in DNA: TGCGCCAGCAGCCAAGATCGAATCCTTAACTATGGCTACACCTTC. This gives the protein CASSQDRILNYGYTF.

This clonotype was seen only a few times. The chain carries TRBV6-5 and TRBJ2-7; D not resolved. The V end lost 6 bases, the J end lost 2 bases, and 14 bases lay between the germline ends. Germline V gives CDR1 MNHEY, CDR2 SVGAGI. The CDR3 has 14 residues. The CDR3 DNA follows: TGTGCCAGCAGCCCGAGGAACCCCGCCTACGAGCAGTACTTC. Its translation is CASSPRNPAYEQYF.

J is TRBJ2-1 and V is TRBV12-3 or TRBV12-4; TRBD2 aligns across 8 bases. CDR3 length: 16 amino acids. Trimming took 3 bases from V and 3 from J; bases not matched to a gene: 7. The CDR3 reads CASSLIAGTVYNEQFF. The DNA of the CDR3 is TGTGCCAGCAGTTTGATAGCGGGGACTGTCTACAATGAGCAGTTCTTC.

The table lists this clonotype with a few counts. The V call is TRBV12-3 or TRBV12-4, the J call TRBJ1-1, with 10 bases that match TRBD1. This CDR3 has 12 amino acids. V lost 11 bases to trimming and J lost 3 bases; unmatched junction nucleotides: 3. CDR3 protein: CAEGTGDTEAFF. As DNA, the CDR3 is TGTGCCGAAGGGACAGGGGACACTGAAGCTTTCTTT.

This clonotype was picked up a small number of times. The rearrangement joins TRBV7-9 to TRBJ2-1, with 8 bases identical to TRBD1. Per the germline V gene, CDR1 is SEHNR and CDR2 is FQNEAQ (reference sequence). The CDR3 runs to 14 residues. V shed 2 bases and J 7 bases; nucleotides not matched to a gene: 4. CDR3 loop: CASSLQGARNEQFF. The CDR3 DNA reads TGTGCCAGCAGCTTACAGGGGGCGAGGAATGAGCAGTTCTTC.

CDR3 residues: CSARVGSPYGYTF. For the CDR3, the DNA is TGCAGTGCTAGAGTGGGCAGCCCATATGGCTACACCTTC. V and J are TRBV20-1 and TRBJ1-2; no firm D call. From germline, CDR1 is DFQATT and CDR2 SNEGSKA (reference sequence). V lost 1 base, J lost 5 bases, and 11 bases lay in between. The CDR3 consists of 13 residues.